These T cell receptor beta chains were read from a single sample in a study of blood T cell repertoires in COVID-19. Data came from immunoSEQ multiplex PCR; TCRdb stores just in-frame clones and leaves some out. The sample includes 200,000 to 300,000 clones, 86% seen only once; the top ten take roughly 1.9%. Sequenced input: PBMCs or T cells enriched from blood (not recorded which). All receptors come from a woman between 45 and 60 years old who had recovered from COVID-19. CDR3s leave out the opening cysteine and the closing phenylalanine or tryptophan. Fields, in order: V gene, J gene, CDR3 protein.

V gene: TRBV9
J gene: TRBJ2-1
CDR3 protein: ASSRDRSYNEQF

V gene: TRBV4-3
J gene: TRBJ1-4
CDR3 protein: ASSQNRQGREKLF

V gene: TRBV3-1/TRBV3-2
J gene: TRBJ2-5
CDR3 protein: ASSQVGGTGGQETQY

V gene: TRBV7-9
J gene: TRBJ2-7
CDR3 protein: ASGGRGYEQY

V gene: TRBV20-1
J gene: TRBJ1-2
CDR3 protein: SAEQNYGYT

V gene: TRBV5-8
J gene: TRBJ1-1
CDR3 protein: ASSLEVGGPLKKTF

V gene: TRBV20-1
J gene: TRBJ2-3
CDR3 protein: SATDGLSSTDTQY

V gene: TRBV7-3
J gene: TRBJ1-6
CDR3 protein: ASSADTRGVNSPLH

V gene: TRBV7-9
J gene: TRBJ2-3
CDR3 protein: ASSSPLAGVGSDTQY

V gene: TRBV6-5
J gene: TRBJ1-1
CDR3 protein: ASSYQGPPEAF

V gene: TRBV6-2/TRBV6-3
J gene: TRBJ1-2
CDR3 protein: ASSYGGQGAIYYGYT

V gene: TRBV13
J gene: TRBJ2-7
CDR3 protein: ASSFMLGQGAWEQY

V gene: TRBV29-1
J gene: TRBJ1-4
CDR3 protein: SAGPEADEKLF

V gene: TRBV20-1
J gene: TRBJ1-1
CDR3 protein: SATDQLKAF

V gene: TRBV7-2
J gene: TRBJ2-6
CDR3 protein: ASSSSRGASSGANVLT

V gene: TRBV28
J gene: TRBJ1-5
CDR3 protein: ASSEQGPNQPQH

V gene: TRBV24-1
J gene: TRBJ1-1
CDR3 protein: ATSRTENTEAF

V gene: TRBV19
J gene: TRBJ1-1
CDR3 protein: ASSTRVAEAF

V gene: TRBV6-1
J gene: TRBJ2-7
CDR3 protein: ASSEVDGDEQY

V gene: TRBV7-9
J gene: TRBJ2-7
CDR3 protein: ASSQGQGPYEQY

V gene: TRBV19
J gene: TRBJ2-5
CDR3 protein: ASSIKLGQGEETQY

V gene: TRBV5-8
J gene: TRBJ1-5
CDR3 protein: ASSRNRGVFNQPQH

V gene: TRBV23-1
J gene: TRBJ2-3
CDR3 protein: ASSQSGGGVNTQY

V gene: TRBV30
J gene: TRBJ1-6
CDR3 protein: AARGNSPLH

V gene: TRBV7-2
J gene: TRBJ2-2
CDR3 protein: ASSLRSSGDGELF

V gene: TRBV27
J gene: TRBJ1-2
CDR3 protein: ASSAGGWGNYGYT

V gene: TRBV7-3
J gene: TRBJ2-1
CDR3 protein: ASSLWRDSYNEQF

V gene: TRBV5-4
J gene: TRBJ2-1
CDR3 protein: ASSQPSGGKNGNEQF

V gene: TRBV5-8
J gene: TRBJ2-3
CDR3 protein: ASRKTSTDTQY

V gene: TRBV7-6
J gene: TRBJ2-1
CDR3 protein: ASSLTTSLYNEQF

V gene: TRBV29-1
J gene: TRBJ2-3
CDR3 protein: SVEMVRGATLITDTQY

V gene: TRBV12-5
J gene: TRBJ1-1
CDR3 protein: ASARDTSPSLNTEAF

V gene: TRBV11-2
J gene: TRBJ2-1
CDR3 protein: ASRETGFEQF

V gene: TRBV29-1
J gene: TRBJ1-1
CDR3 protein: SAIGGWSTEAF

V gene: TRBV27
J gene: TRBJ2-7
CDR3 protein: ASSYSADEQY

V gene: TRBV6-5
J gene: TRBJ2-3
CDR3 protein: ASSLGLTSGTDTQY

V gene: TRBV7-6
J gene: TRBJ1-1
CDR3 protein: ASSGAGDTEAF

V gene: TRBV3-1/TRBV3-2
J gene: TRBJ2-5
CDR3 protein: ASSQGWGSQETQY

V gene: TRBV28
J gene: TRBJ2-5
CDR3 protein: ASSTPGGEETQY

V gene: TRBV19
J gene: TRBJ1-6
CDR3 protein: ASRPREGPSLH

V gene: TRBV7-9
J gene: TRBJ1-1
CDR3 protein: ASSLVRGKTTEAF

V gene: TRBV10-3
J gene: TRBJ2-1
CDR3 protein: AISAPTVDEQF